Listed here is a single T cell receptor beta chain. The sample comes from a study of shared clonotypes between healthy human individuals. Sequencing was performed with immunoSEQ multiplex PCR; in TCRdb, only in-frame clones are kept and a portion is missing. The sample lists about a million clones; 76% were seen once. This CDR3 contains 12 residues. Trimming removed 8 bases at V and 1 base at J, with 7 bases between. The germline CDR1 and CDR2 sequences are LNHDA and SQIVND (reference sequence). Source material: memory CD4+ T cells sorted from blood. As to subset: CD45RA-negative fraction. This chain connects TRBV19 to TRBJ2-3; D ambiguous. The source is a man aged 18 to 29 in good health. DNA of the CDR3: TGTGCCAGTTCCAGTGGCACAGATACGCAGTATTTT. Encoded protein: CASSSGTDTQYF.